This TCR beta chain was captured by sequencing in a study of OX40 agonist ivuxolimab in advanced cancers. Study at large: With a range of roughly 20 to 80, age averaged approximately 60 years, and 70% to 85% were male.

Patients were ineligible given autoimmune disease history or systemic immunosuppression. Using immunoSEQ multiplex PCR, the repertoire was profiled, and TCRdb retains in-frame clones only, with some absent. The profile shows tens of thousands of clones, roughly 90% of them singletons. In regard to this clone: Its antigen is as yet unknown.

Study-wide results and caveats: CD4+ and CD8+ blood T cells expanded clonally by week 6 at 0.1 to 3.0 mg/kg.

The V and J ends lost 0 bases and 5 bases respectively, with 16 bases between them. The CDR3 runs to 16 residues. The germline CDR1 and CDR2 sequences are MNHNY and SVGAGI (reference sequence). This specimen was CD4+ or CD8+ T cells sorted from blood, taken in a trial of the OX40 agonist ivuxolimab. This sequence originates from an adult with an advanced solid tumor such as melanoma, head and neck, liver or kidney cancer. The chain employs TRBV6-6 and TRBJ2-5; D gene ambiguous. The CDR3 here is CASSYSVGPAVETQYF. Here the CDR3 DNA reads TGTGCCAGCAGTTACTCCGTAGGGCCGGCGGTTGAGACCCAGTACTTC.